The T cell receptor beta chain under discussion was sequenced for a study of identical twins. TCRdb reanalysed the 5' RACE reads using MiXCR and keeps one entry per CDR3 protein. Among roughly 1,500,000 distinct CDR3 sequences, around 29% were seen once, and the ten largest hold about 0.27%. The V end was cut by 0 bases, the J end by 0 bases, with 6 bases between. The CDR3 sequence is 15 residues long. CDR1 is LNHNV and CDR2 is YYDKDF in the germline V gene (reference sequence). The TCR was taken from a newborn girl in good health. Sequenced input: cord blood. The rearrangement uses TRBV15 and TRBJ1-3; D gene unclear. The CDR3: CATSRDADSGNTIYF. The CDR3 region has the DNA TGTGCCACCAGCAGAGATGCCGACTCTGGAAACACCATATATTTT. Drawing the rest from reference TRBV15 and TRBJ1-3, the complete variable domain is DAMVIQNPRYQVTQFGKPVTLSCSQTLNHNVMYWYQQKSSQAPKLLFHYYDKDFNNEADTPDNFQSRRPNTSFCFLDIRSPGLGDTAMYLCATSRDADSGNTIYFGEGSWLTVV.